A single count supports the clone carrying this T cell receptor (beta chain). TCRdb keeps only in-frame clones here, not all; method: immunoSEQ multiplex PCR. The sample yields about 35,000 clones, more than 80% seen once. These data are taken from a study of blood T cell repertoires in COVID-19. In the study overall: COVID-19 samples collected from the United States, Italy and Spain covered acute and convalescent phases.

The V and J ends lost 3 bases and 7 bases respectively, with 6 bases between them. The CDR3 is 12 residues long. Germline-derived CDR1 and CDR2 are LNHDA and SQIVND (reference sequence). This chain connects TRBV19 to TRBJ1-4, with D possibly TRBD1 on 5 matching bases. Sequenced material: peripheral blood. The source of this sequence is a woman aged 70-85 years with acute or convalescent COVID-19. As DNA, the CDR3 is TGTGCCAGTAGTATCCAGGGTGAAAAACTGTTTTTT. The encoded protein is CASSIQGEKLFF.